One sample yielded the 28 T cell receptor beta chains listed below, sequenced in a study of tumor-infiltrating lymphocytes in primary liver carcinoma. The source material, 20-30 mg of unsorted bulk tissue, was used to co-extract RNA and DNA. TCR beta cDNA was reverse-transcribed from about 550 ng of total RNA. The reaction used a constant-region primer and ProtoScript II reverse transcriptase. Three nested multiplex PCR rounds of slightly modified ARM-PCR generated TCR beta libraries. The study ran its first two PCR rounds for approximately 10 cycles each, using TRBV1-TRBV30 forward primers and a C-beta reverse primer. Via MiXCR, TCRdb re-called the multiplex PCR reads, giving one row per CDR3 protein. The repertoire holds tens of thousands of distinct CDR3 sequences, with about three quarters as singletons. Sequencing was performed on liver tumor tissue from sampling region 1. Subset reported: tumor region T1, superior pole. The receptor set was obtained from a man aged 40-50 years with primary liver carcinoma and hepatitis B virus infection.

Note on this clonotype: At one end the junction does not follow the germline gene, possibly because of a read error. This chain links TRBV7-8 with TRBJ2-7, with 8 nucleotides matching TRBD1. Germline V gives CDR1 SGHVS, CDR2 FQNEAQ. CDR3 length equals 15 residues. CDR3 nucleotide sequence: TGTGCCAGCAGTCAGGGACAGGAAGGATTCTACAAGCAGTACTTC. Amino acids: CASSQGQEGFYKQYF.

In its sample, this clonotype was seen many times. The chain recombines TRBV4-1 with TRBJ2-5; the match to TRBD2 covers 12 bases. CDR1 is MGHRA, CDR2 YSYEKL, per germline. The ends lost 3 bases at V and 5 bases at J; junction bases unmatched: 7. This CDR3 region has 16 residues. The CDR3 DNA is TGCGCCAGCAGCCAGGCTGGACTAGCGGGAAGGGAGACCCAGTACTTC. Its translation is CASSQAGLAGRETQYF.

Concerning this clonotype: A read error may produce the germline difference seen at one junction end. This chain connects TRBV11-2 to TRBJ2-3; TRBD1 or TRBD2 may be the D gene (5 bases each). The CDR3 loop spans 16 amino acids. Germline V gives CDR1 SGHAT, CDR2 FQNNGV. CDR3 nucleotides: TGTGCCGGCAGCCAATTAGGCGGGTTGGGCACAGGTACGCAGTATTTT. This codes for CAGSQLGGLGTGTQYF.

Notes on this clonotype: At one end the junction does not follow the germline gene, possibly because of a read error. The chain is built from TRBV5-1 and TRBJ2-1; D possibly corresponds to TRBD1 (5 bases). Germline lookup yields CDR1 SGHRS and CDR2 YFSETQ. This CDR3 spans 17 amino acids. For the CDR3, the DNA is TGTGCCAGCAGCTTAGGTTCTTCAGGGCATATCTACAATGAGCAGTTCTTC. Translated: CASSLGSSGHIYNEQFF.

In the case of this clonotype: This may be a read error, as it is one base from a much larger clone. This chain joins TRBV7-9 and TRBJ2-7; D might be TRBD1 (6 bases). Trimming left V 4 bases short and J 3 bases short, with 16 bases between. This CDR3 region has 15 residues. Germline CDR1 reads SEHNR; CDR2 reads FQNEAQ (reference sequence). CDR3 in amino acids: CASSSEGVQFYEQYF. For the CDR3, the DNA is TGTGCCAGCAGCTCCGAGGGGGTACAGTTCTACGAGCAGTACTTC.

Points on this clonotype: One end of the junction is discordant with germline, which a read error may explain. The rearrangement joins TRBV2 to TRBJ2-3; D not certain. The CDR3 loop spans 13 amino acids. CDR1 and CDR2 from the germline V gene are SNHLY and FYNNEI. CDR3 sequence: CASSDPPADKQYF. The CDR3, as DNA: TGTGCCAGCTCTGACCCTCCCGCAGATAAGCAGTATTTT.

Notes on this clonotype: The junction departs from germline at one end; a sequencing error may be responsible. The chain joins TRBV6-2 or TRBV6-3 to TRBJ2-3; D not resolved. The CDR3 runs to 16 residues. CDR1 MNHEY and CDR2 SVGEGT come from the germline V gene. The CDR3 region is CDSSPSSTILTDTQYF. The CDR3 coding sequence is TGTGACAGCAGTCCCTCCTCGACCATCCTCACAGATACGCAGTATTTT.

Points on this clonotype: Germline and junction disagree at one end, which may indicate a read error. V and J are TRBV4-2 and TRBJ1-5, with D possibly matching TRBD1 (5 bases). Germline V CDR1 and CDR2: LGHNA, YNFKEQ. The CDR3 has 16 amino acids. The CDR3, as DNA: TGTGCCAGCAGCCAAGATGTCAGGGTGGGGGGTCAGCCCCATCATTTT. Translated: CASSQDVRVGGQPHHF.

In this sample, this clonotype turned up a few times. The germline gene is not matched at one end of the junction; a read error may be the cause. J is TRBJ1-5 and V is TRBV6-6; perhaps TRBD1 as D (5 bases). Germline CDR1 is MNHNY and CDR2 is SVGAGI (reference sequence). This CDR3 has 14 amino acids. The CDR3, as DNA: TGTGTCAGCAGTTGGGACGGTAGCAATCAGCCCCAGCATTTT. It codes for CVSSWDGSNQPQHF.

In the case of this clonotype: Germline and junction disagree at one end, which may indicate a read error. V gene TRBV29-1 combines with J gene TRBJ1-1; the D is unclear. There are 10 residues in the CDR3. Per germline, CDR1 SQVTM and CDR2 ANQGSEA. The DNA for the CDR3 is TGCAGCGTTCTCGGCATTGAAGCTTCCTTT. Its protein is CSVLGIEASF.

A note on this clonotype: A read error may account for a junction end that differs from germline. The V gene is TRBV29-1, the J gene TRBJ2-5; D call uncertain. The CDR3 runs 13 residues. From germline, CDR1 is SQVTM and CDR2 ANQGSEA. CDR3 region: CCVGGKAAETHYF. The DNA of the CDR3 is TGCTGTGTTGGTGGGAAGGCCGCTGAGACCCACTACTTC.

Turning to this clonotype: Because the CDR3 is missing its conserved closing phenylalanine or tryptophan, this is likely a read error. For the CDR3, the DNA is TGTGCCAGTAGCTTAGATGTGGGGGGCCTCACAGCTACGCAGTATTCT. Protein product: CASSLDVGGLTATQYS. The V and J genes are TRBV11-2 and TRBJ2-3; the D gene could be TRBD1 or TRBD2 (6 bases each). CDR1 and CDR2 from the germline V gene are SGHAT and FQNNGV. The CDR3 sequence is 16 residues long.

The sample holds a few counts of this clonotype. Compared with germline, one end of the junction differs, possibly owing to a read error. V usage is TRBV11-1 and J usage is TRBJ2-2; D might be TRBD2 (6 bases). Germline CDR1 reads SGHAT; CDR2 reads FQDESV (reference sequence). The CDR3 runs to 13 residues. The CDR3 spells CVSSLLAGGELSF. CDR3 bases: TGTGTCAGCAGCTTACTAGCCGGCGGGGAACTGTCTTTT.

The chain recombines TRBV11-2 with TRBJ2-2, with D possibly matching TRBD2 (6 bases). Between the trimmed V and J ends, which lost 4 bases and 14 bases, there was a span of 29 bases. Germline V lookup: CDR1 SGHAT, CDR2 FQNNGV. The CDR3 consists of 17 residues. The CDR3 loop is CASSSVRTYPGTGGLFF. CDR3 nucleotides: TGTGCCAGCAGCTCAGTTCGGACGTACCCAGGGACCGGGGGACTGTTTTTT.

Note on this clonotype: The conserved final phenylalanine or tryptophan is absent from the CDR3, which likely points to a read error. CDR3 amino acids: CASRRDQINTEAFS. DNA of the CDR3: TGTGCCAGTAGGAGGGATCAAATAAACACTGAAGCTTTCTCT. The chain couples TRBV6-5 to TRBJ1-1, with D unresolved. CDR3 size: 14 residues. Germline V gives CDR1 MNHEY, CDR2 SVGAGI. Trimming shortened V by 9 bases and J by 2 bases, and 16 bases separated the two germline ends.

About this clonotype itself: The junction and the germline gene differ at one end; a read error may be behind it. The chain is built from TRBV11-2 and TRBJ2-1; 8 bases are shared with TRBD2. Looked up from germline, CDR1 is SGHAT and CDR2 is FQNNGV. This CDR3 comprises 16 residues. As DNA, the CDR3 is TGTGCCAGCAGCTTGGGTATCGGACTAGCTATGGGTGAGCACTTCTTC. Protein product: CASSLGIGLAMGEHFF.

A note on this clonotype: At one boundary the junction diverges from the germline segment, which might be a read error. The genes are TRBV2 and TRBJ2-1; maybe TRBD1 (7 bases). This CDR3 contains 16 residues. Germline V CDR1 and CDR2: SNHLY, FYNNEI. CDR3 in DNA: TGTGCCGGCAGTGACGACGGCAGGGGGGCTGGCAATGTGCAGTTCTTC. Residues: CAGSDDGRGAGNVQFF.

This sequence joins TRBV6-2 or TRBV6-3 and TRBJ2-3; 11 nucleotides align to TRBD2. The CDR3 is 15 residues long. The germline V gene has CDR1 MNHEY and CDR2 SVGEGT. The junction had 7 bases not matched to a gene; V was cut back by 5 bases and J by 6 bases. The CDR3 region is CASSEGLAESDTQYF. The CDR3 DNA follows: TGTGCCAGCAGTGAGGGACTAGCGGAGTCGGATACGCAGTATTTT.

At least ten counts were recorded for this clonotype. The J gene is TRBJ2-3, the V gene TRBV6-6; 7 positions agree with TRBD1. The CDR3 consists of 15 residues. Unmatched junction bases numbered 6, after V lost 4 bases and J lost 2 bases. Germline V gene sequence: CDR1 MNHNY, CDR2 SVGAGI (reference sequence). CDR3 nucleotide sequence: TGTGCCAGCAGTTTCATGGGGACAGTCACAGATACGCAGTATTTT. This sequence encodes CASSFMGTVTDTQYF.

This clonotype was detected only once. The junction departs from germline at one end; a sequencing error may be responsible. V and J are TRBV5-5 and TRBJ2-2, with TRBD1 as a possible D gene (6 bases). CDR3 size: 15 residues. Looked up from germline, CDR1 is SGHKS and CDR2 is YYEKEE (reference sequence). CDR3 region: CASTPGAANTGVLFF. The CDR3 DNA sequence: TGTGCCAGCACTCCAGGGGCAGCCAACACCGGGGTGCTGTTTTTT.

As concerns this clonotype: A junction end diverges from the germline sequence, so it may reflect a read error. CDR3 residues: CASTRGGTGSAADEQFF. The CDR3 nucleotides read TGTGCAAGCACTCGTGGGGGCACCGGCAGCGCTGCCGATGAGCAGTTCTTC. The V and J genes are TRBV5-4 and TRBJ2-1; D may be TRBD1 (6 bases). This CDR3 is built from 17 residues. Germline V lookup: CDR1 SGHNT, CDR2 YYREEE (reference sequence).

This clonotype was observed at least ten times. This chain uses TRBV7-9 with TRBJ1-4; 8 bases agree with TRBD1. The trim removed 4 bases at V and 7 bases at J, leaving 2 bases unmatched. Germline CDR1 is SEHNR and CDR2 is FQNEAQ (reference sequence). The CDR3 totals 13 residues. The CDR3 here is CASSSTGAEKLFF. As DNA, the CDR3 is TGTGCCAGCAGCTCGACAGGGGCTGAAAAACTGTTTTTT.

The sample holds a few counts of this clonotype. This may arise from a read error, as a much more abundant clone is one base away. The V gene is TRBV10-3, the J gene TRBJ2-6, with a tentative D call TRBD1 (5 bases). The CDR3 contains 15 residues. Looked up from germline, CDR1 is ENHRY and CDR2 is SYGVKD. The CDR3 here is CAISGGRSGVNVLTF. The CDR3 DNA follows: TGTGCCATCAGTGGGGGCCGCTCTGGGGTCAACGTCCTGACTTTC.

Many counts were recorded for this clonotype. The chain uses TRBV6-1 and TRBJ1-1; D unclear. Germline V gene data show CDR1 as MNHNS and CDR2 as SASEGT. There are 12 residues in the CDR3. V shed 1 base and J shed 10 bases, with 10 bases lying between them. The CDR3 region is CASSEVGDGAFF. The CDR3 DNA follows: TGTGCCAGCAGTGAAGTAGGAGACGGAGCTTTCTTT.

About this clonotype: The junction departs from the called germline gene at one end, perhaps through a read error. The genes are TRBV4-1 and TRBJ1-2; D ambiguous. The length of the CDR3 is 13 residues. In germline, CDR1 is MGHRA, CDR2 YSYEKL. CDR3 nucleotides: TGCGCGAGCAGCCAAGATAAGGGTTCGGGCTACGCCTTC. The encoded protein is CASSQDKGSGYAF.

Regarding this clonotype: This likely comes from a read error, as the CDR3 has no conserved phenylalanine or tryptophan at its end. The V and J genes are TRBV11-2 and TRBJ2-7, with D unclear. Germline-derived CDR1 and CDR2 are SGHAT and FQNNGV. The V end was cut by 5 bases, the J end by 5 bases, with 16 bases between. The CDR3 sequence is 14 residues long. DNA for the CDR3: TGTGCCAGCAGCATAACCGACGGAGCCGACGAGCAGTACTGC. Translating gives CASSITDGADEQYC.

The chain combines TRBV13 with TRBJ2-3; weak D call: TRBD2 (5 bases). The ends were cut back, 9 bases at V and 5 bases at J, with 27 bases in the middle. The CDR3 has 17 amino acids. Germline V gives CDR1 PRHDT, CDR2 FYEKMQ (reference sequence). CDR3 bases: TGTGCCAGTAGCCCCCCGGGCGGATCCCACGAGGGAGATACGCAGTATTTT. Its protein product is CASSPPGGSHEGDTQYF.

V gene TRBV29-1 combines with J gene TRBJ2-7, with D uncertain. The germline gives CDR1 SQVTM, CDR2 ANQGSEA. This CDR3 region has 14 residues. V lost 4 bases to trimming and J lost 3 bases, with 16 bases between them. For the CDR3, the DNA is TGCAGCGTTGGGAGATCCCTTTCGGGCTACGAGCAGTACTTC. It translates to CSVGRSLSGYEQYF.